Sequencing of this TCR beta chain was carried out in a study of vaccination and CD4 T cells after COVID-19. Overall study results and limits: Data came from relatively few convalescent patients and lacked early post-infection timepoints.

In regard to this clonotype: Antigen unknown.

Treatment: roughly nine-day PBMC culture with coronavirus spike peptide pools or control peptides (ViraFEST assay). The germline V gene has CDR1 MDHEN and CDR2 SYDVKM. V was clipped by 5 bases and J by 0 bases, with 13 bases between them. The length of the CDR3 is 15 residues. The Oncomine TCR Beta short-read assay generated sequence data from the DNA of cultured CD4+ T cells. From the PCR reads, TCRdb called clonotypes with MiXCR, one entry per CDR3 protein. This table holds 20,000 to 25,000 distinct CDR3 sequences, around 60% found once. The J gene is TRBJ2-5, the V gene TRBV28, with D perhaps matching TRBD1 (6 bases). This specimen was CD4+ T cells from blood, cultured in vitro, taken after SARS-CoV-2 vaccination. The clonotype comes from a human donor who received a COVID-19 vaccine. The CDR3 protein is CASSPDRQYQETQYF. CDR3 DNA sequence: TGTGCCAGCAGTCCGGACAGACAGTACCAAGAGACCCAGTACTTC.